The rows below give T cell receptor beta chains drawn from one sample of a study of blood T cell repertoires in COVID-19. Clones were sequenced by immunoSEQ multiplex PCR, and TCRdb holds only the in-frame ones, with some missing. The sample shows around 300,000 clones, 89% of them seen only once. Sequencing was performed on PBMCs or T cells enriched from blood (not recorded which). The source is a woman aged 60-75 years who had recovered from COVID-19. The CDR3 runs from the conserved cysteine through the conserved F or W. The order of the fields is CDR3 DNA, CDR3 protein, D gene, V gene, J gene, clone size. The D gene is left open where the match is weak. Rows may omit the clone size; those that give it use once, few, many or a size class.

TGTGCCAGCAGTTTAGGTTACGGAGGAGAAGCTTTCTTT	CASSLGYGGEAFF	NA	TRBV28	TRBJ1-1	NA
TGTGCCAGCAGCCTGCGGGGGGAACACCAGGGCAATCAGCCCCAGCATTTT	CASSLRGEHQGNQPQHF	NA	TRBV7-8	TRBJ1-5	NA
TGTGCCAGCAGCCCCCGCGGTAGCGGGGGGATCTACGAGCAGTACTTC	CASSPRGSGGIYEQYF	TRBD2	TRBV13	TRBJ2-7	once
TGTGCCAGCAGATATGTGGGTACAGGGTACACAGATACGCAGTATTTT	CASRYVGTGYTDTQYF	NA	TRBV11-2	TRBJ2-3	NA
TGCGCCAGCAGCTTAGCCGGGGGACAGCGGCCCCAGCATTTT	CASSLAGGQRPQHF	TRBD1	TRBV5-1	TRBJ1-5	NA
TGTGCCAGCAGTGAAGACAGGGGTTTTGGAGATACGCAGTATTTT	CASSEDRGFGDTQYF	TRBD1	TRBV6-1	TRBJ2-3	NA
TGTGCCAGCAGCCCCGGGACTGGGGAGTGGCCCCAGCATTTT	CASSPGTGEWPQHF	NA	TRBV11-2	TRBJ1-5	NA
TGTGCCAGCAGGACAGGACGGGGTACGCAGTATTTT	CASRTGRGTQYF	NA	TRBV12-3/TRBV12-4	TRBJ2-3	NA
TGTGCCAGCAGTCTAGGACTAGCGGGAGGGAATGAGCAGTTCTTC	CASSLGLAGGNEQFF	TRBD2	TRBV28	TRBJ2-1	NA
TGTGCCAGCAGCGTAGGTCCAGGGGGAAGTGAAAAACTGTTTTTT	CASSVGPGGSEKLFF	TRBD1	TRBV9	TRBJ1-4	NA